Following are 32 T cell receptor beta chains from one sample sequenced in a study of blood T cells in healthy people across ages. Primers used in a second PCR of roughly 7 to 12 cycles were a sample-barcoded 5' primer and a J-beta primer mix. Using its own MiXCR run on the 5' RACE reads, TCRdb lists one record per CDR3 protein. The table shows about 780,000 distinct CDR3 sequences, with 46% occurring only once. The sample consisted of blood. Source of these receptors: an elderly man in good health.

This clonotype was seen a handful of times. The chain carries TRBV29-1 and TRBJ2-5; TRBD2 matches at 16 bases. The ends lost 7 bases at V and 4 bases at J; junction bases unmatched: 9. This CDR3 comprises 16 residues. Looked up from germline, CDR1 is SQVTM and CDR2 is ANQGSEA. The CDR3 coding sequence is TGCAGCGCCCTGGGACTAGCGGGAGGGCGAGGAGAGACCCAGTACTTC. Translation gives CSALGLAGGRGETQYF.

This clonotype was observed at least ten times. The V call is TRBV5-5, the J call TRBJ1-2; a possible D gene is TRBD1 (5 bases). The CDR3 spans 12 residues. Trimming stripped 4 bases from V and 4 bases from J, with 8 bases between. CDR1 SGHKS and CDR2 YYEKEE come from the germline V gene (reference sequence). CDR3 region: CASSADSYGYTF. The CDR3 coding sequence is TGTGCCAGCAGCGCCGACAGCTATGGCTACACCTTC.

This sequence joins TRBV7-2 and TRBJ1-2; 11 bases map to TRBD1. The CDR3 contains 15 residues. Germline assignment: CDR1 SGHTA and CDR2 FQGNSA. Trimming cost V 4 bases and J 7 bases; bases outside gene matches: 8. CDR3 sequence reads: CASSYPGQGGFGYTF. DNA for the CDR3: TGTGCCAGCAGCTATCCGGGACAGGGGGGGTTTGGCTACACCTTC.

Concerning this clonotype itself: This clone may be a read error of a much larger clone one base away. The rearrangement joins TRBV12-3 or TRBV12-4 to TRBJ2-1; maybe TRBD2 (6 bases). This CDR3 spans 11 amino acids. Trimming left V 4 bases short and J 8 bases short, with 6 bases between. The DNA for the CDR3 is TGTGCCAGCAGTTGGGGGGATGAGCAGTTCTTC. It is translated as CASSWGDEQFF.

The sample holds many counts of this clonotype. V usage is TRBV5-6 and J usage is TRBJ2-7; 7 bases fit TRBD2. CDR3 length: 14 residues. J was trimmed by 5 bases and V by 1 base; bases with no gene match: 6. The germline V gene encodes CDR1 SGHDT and CDR2 YYEEEE. As DNA, the CDR3 is TGTGCCAGCAGCTTGAGCGGGATCCCCCACGAGCAGTACTTC. This translates into CASSLSGIPHEQYF.

The CDR3, as DNA: TGTGCCAGCAGCTCGGGCGAGAGCTGTGACAGCTCTGGAAACACCATATATTTT. Encoded protein: CASSSGESCDSSGNTIYF. The rearrangement uses TRBV21-1 and TRBJ1-3; TRBD1, the table's D call, was not compared with the DNA. TRBV21-1 is shown as a pseudogene. This CDR3 is 18 amino acids long.

This clonotype was recorded only once. The rearrangement joins TRBV12-3 or TRBV12-4 to TRBJ1-1, with 9 bases aligning to TRBD1. V shed 8 bases, J shed 4 bases, and the junction held 5 bases outside the gene matches. The CDR3 is made up of 13 amino acids. The CDR3, as DNA: TGTGCCAGCGGACAGGGGTGGGCCACTGAAGCTTTCTTT. Translation: CASGQGWATEAFF.

The chain combines TRBV12-3 or TRBV12-4 with TRBJ2-2; a weak D match, TRBD1 (6 bases). V was cut by 1 base and J by 4 bases, with 13 bases left in between. CDR3 length: 16 amino acids. The CDR3 region is CASSLVTGSFTGELFF. CDR3 DNA sequence: TGTGCCAGCAGTTTAGTAACAGGGAGTTTCACCGGGGAGCTGTTTTTT.

The J gene is TRBJ2-7, the V gene TRBV28; the D call may be TRBD1 or TRBD2 (5 bases each). Deletions cut 6 bases from V and 1 base from J, with 19 bases between. This CDR3 contains 16 residues. The germline V gene has CDR1 MDHEN and CDR2 SYDVKM. The CDR3 spells CASRSPGSFFSYEQYF. The DNA for the CDR3 is TGTGCCAGCAGATCCCCAGGGAGTTTCTTTTCCTACGAGCAGTACTTC.

This clonotype was observed a handful of times. The genes are TRBV28 and TRBJ2-6; no firm D call. V lost 5 bases to trimming and J lost 3 bases, with 11 bases between them. Germline-derived CDR1 and CDR2 are MDHEN and SYDVKM. This CDR3 is built from 15 residues. This CDR3 is CASSPSLFGANVLTF. CDR3 DNA sequence: TGTGCCAGCAGTCCGTCTTTGTTTGGGGCCAACGTCCTGACTTTC.

This clonotype was observed a handful of times. The chain couples TRBV29-1 to TRBJ2-7, with D tentatively TRBD1 (7 bases). Trimming left V 0 bases short and J 4 bases short, with 19 bases between. The CDR3 is 16 amino acids. Germline V gene data show CDR1 as SQVTM and CDR2 as ANQGSEA. Written as DNA, the CDR3 is TGCAGCGTTGAAGATCTTCGGGCAGGGGGGTATTACGAGCAGTACTTC. Its protein is CSVEDLRAGGYYEQYF.

In its sample, this clonotype was seen many times. The rearrangement joins TRBV12-3 or TRBV12-4 to TRBJ2-5, with TRBD2 matching over 13 bases. The DNA end lines up better with TRBJ2-7; the J call may be wrong. The CDR3 covers 15 residues. The CDR3 region is CASSLRTSGSYEQYF. CDR3 DNA sequence: TGTGCCAGCAGTTTAAGGACTAGCGGGAGCTACGAGCAGTACTTC.

This clonotype was counted a few times. V is TRBV15 and J is TRBJ2-1; no reliable D call. Per germline, CDR1 LNHNV and CDR2 YYDKDF (reference sequence). CDR3 length: 12 amino acids. V was pared by 1 base and J by 4 bases, with 2 bases between. The CDR3 reads CATSRAYNEQFF. The CDR3, as DNA: TGTGCCACCAGCAGAGCATACAATGAGCAGTTCTTC. Together with reference TRBV15 and TRBJ2-1, the CDR3 gives the full variable domain: DAMVIQNPRYQVTQFGKPVTLSCSQTLNHNVMYWYQQKSSQAPKLLFHYYDKDFNNEADTPDNFQSRRPNTSFCFLDIRSPGLGDTAMYLCATSRAYNEQFFGPGTRLTVL.

This chain connects TRBV29-1 to TRBJ2-1; D is unresolved. V was pared by 3 bases and J by 6 bases, with 15 bases between. CDR3 length: 14 residues. Germline values: CDR1 SQVTM, CDR2 ANQGSEA. The CDR3 region has the DNA TGCAGCGTTGATAGGCAGGTTATGGTCAATGAGCAGTTCTTC. Translated: CSVDRQVMVNEQFF.

There are a few counts of this clonotype. J is TRBJ2-7 and V is TRBV21-1. TRBV21-1 is shown as a pseudogene. The CDR3 is 15 residues long. The CDR3 DNA follows: TGTGCCAGCAGCAGAGTTCCGGGGAGCTCCTACGAGCAGTACTTC. This codes for CASSRVPGSSYEQYF.

Turning to this clonotype: A read error may be the cause here, since a much bigger clone is one base away. The chain employs TRBV7-2 and TRBJ2-5; D gene unclear. V was trimmed by 2 bases and J by 1 base, leaving 11 bases between them. The CDR3 spans 15 residues. The germline V gene encodes CDR1 SGHTA and CDR2 FQGNSA. For the CDR3, the DNA is TGTGCCAGCAGCTTATCCTCACATCCCCAAGAGACCCAGTACTTC. Translating gives CASSLSSHPQETQYF.

The genes are TRBV21-1 and TRBJ1-5; TRBD1 is the table's D call, not checked against the DNA. TRBV21-1 is shown as a pseudogene. The length of the CDR3 is 16 residues. CDR3 protein: CASSKDPGASNQPQHF. The CDR3 DNA follows: TGTGCCAGCAGCAAAGATCCGGGGGCTAGCAATCAGCCCCAGCATTTT.

The chain recombines TRBV7-2 with TRBJ2-7; D gene unclear. V lost 5 bases and J 2 bases, leaving 16 bases between the germline ends. CDR1 and CDR2 (germline): SGHTA, FQGNSA. The CDR3 has 15 amino acids. The CDR3 nucleotides are TGTGCCAGCAGCCCCAGTAACGGCAGAGCCTACGAGCAGTACTTC. Translated: CASSPSNGRAYEQYF.

This chain uses TRBV7-3 with TRBJ1-1, with 7 bases identical to TRBD1. The CDR3 contains 15 residues. The germline CDR1 and CDR2 sequences are SGHTA and FQGTGA. J was trimmed by 0 bases and V by 5 bases; bases with no gene match: 6. This CDR3 is CASSRRDRMNTEAFF. The CDR3 nucleotides are TGTGCCAGCAGCCGGCGGGACAGAATGAACACTGAAGCTTTCTTT. Together with reference TRBV7-3 and TRBJ1-1, the CDR3 gives the full variable domain: GAGVSQTPSNKVTEKGKYVELRCDPISGHTALYWYRQSLGQGPEFLIYFQGTGAADDSGLPNDRFFAVRPEGSVSTLKIQRTERGDSAVYLCASSRRDRMNTEAFFGQGTRLTVV.

This clonotype was detected a few times. The rearrangement uses TRBV6-2 or TRBV6-3 and TRBJ1-1; tentative D call: TRBD1 (5 bases). Germline CDR1 and CDR2: MNHEY and SVGEGT. V was cut by 7 bases and J by 4 bases, with 13 bases left in between. The CDR3 runs 13 residues. This CDR3 is CASNDQGVTEAFF. The DNA for the CDR3 is TGTGCCAGCAACGACCAAGGGGTCACTGAAGCTTTCTTT.

This clonotype showed up just once. This may be a read error, as it is one base from a much larger clone. The J gene is TRBJ2-7, the V gene TRBV29-1; the D gene is possibly TRBD2 (7 bases). The germline gives CDR1 SQVTM, CDR2 ANQGSEA. The V gene lost 7 bases and the J gene lost 6 bases, with 19 bases spanning the gap. The CDR3 spans 13 residues. This CDR3 reads CSAPLGLGGEQYF. CDR3 DNA sequence: TGCAGCGCTCCACTAGGACTAGGGGGCGAGCAGTACTTC.

CDR3 nucleotides: TGTGCCAGCACCATTGGGAATGAGCAGTTCTTC. Its protein product is CASTIGNEQFF. The chain joins TRBV12-3 or TRBV12-4 to TRBJ2-1, with D unclear. V was shortened by 7 bases and J by 7 bases, with 8 bases between the two germline ends. CDR3 length: 11 residues.

V usage is TRBV19 and J usage is TRBJ1-4, with 8 positions matching TRBD1. The V gene's germline CDR1 is LNHDA and CDR2 SQIVND (reference sequence). The V segment lost 5 bases and the J segment 8 bases; nucleotides outside the gene matches: 7. This CDR3 spans 14 amino acids. The DNA of the CDR3 is TGTGCCAGTAGTGCGACAGGGGCTATGGAAAAACTGTTTTTT. Protein sequence: CASSATGAMEKLFF.

This clonotype was seen at least ten times. The chain carries TRBV11-3 and TRBJ2-1; perhaps D is TRBD1 or TRBD2 (5 bases each). Trimming shortened V by 5 bases and J by 9 bases, and 23 bases separated the two germline ends. This CDR3 is 16 amino acids long. Germline values: CDR1 SGHNT, CDR2 YENEEA. Here the CDR3 reads CASSTSIGDLIGEQFF. CDR3 bases: TGTGCCAGCAGCACCTCGATCGGGGACCTCATAGGTGAGCAGTTCTTC.

V and J are TRBV5-1 and TRBJ2-5; possible D gene TRBD1, 6 bases. CDR3 length: 14 amino acids. Germline CDR1 reads SGHRS; CDR2 reads YFSETQ. V dropped 1 base and J dropped 0 bases, with 7 bases sitting between them. The CDR3 reads CASSLRQDQETQYF. The CDR3 coding sequence is TGCGCCAGCAGCTTGAGACAGGACCAAGAGACCCAGTACTTC.

This clonotype was seen only a few times. The chain joins TRBV20-1 to TRBJ2-5; 8 positions match TRBD2. The DNA end is a closer match to TRBJ2-7, so the J assignment may be wrong. The CDR3 sequence is 13 residues long. From germline, CDR1 is DFQATT and CDR2 SNEGSKA (reference sequence). The CDR3 region is CSVRRAGDPEQYF. In nucleotides, the CDR3 is TGCAGTGTGAGAAGAGCGGGAGATCCCGAGCAGTACTTC.

Turning to this clonotype: With a much larger clone just one base away, this may be a read error. The V call is TRBV11-3, the J call TRBJ2-1; 7 bases are a match to TRBD1. Per germline, CDR1 SGHNT and CDR2 YENEEA. The V gene end was trimmed by 3 bases and the J gene end by 13 bases; junction bases not matched to a gene: 15. This CDR3 region has 15 residues. The CDR3 DNA reads TGTGCCAGCAGCTTCCGGACAGGAGGTGGGGAGACCCAGTTCTTC. Amino acid sequence: CASSFRTGGGETQFF.

The rearrangement uses TRBV4-3 and TRBJ2-1; TRBD1 matches at 8 bases. The CDR3 extends over 17 amino acids. In germline, CDR1 is LGHNA, CDR2 YSLEER. Germline trimming cut 1 base from V and 4 bases from J; bases unmatched to any gene: 9. In DNA, the CDR3 is TGCGCCAGCAGCCAAGCCTTTCAAGACAGGGGATACAATGAGCAGTTCTTC. Protein: CASSQAFQDRGYNEQFF.

About this clonotype itself: The germline gene is not matched at one end of the junction; a read error may be the cause. V and J are TRBV29-1 and TRBJ2-7; perhaps TRBD1 as D (5 bases). Matching the DNA end better, TRBJ2-5 makes the J call doubtful. The V gene's germline CDR1 is SQVTM and CDR2 ANQGSEA. The CDR3 has 14 amino acids. DNA of the CDR3: TGCGGCGTTGAAGATCCAGGGCAATTAGAGACCCAGTACTTC. It specifies CGVEDPGQLETQYF.

Comments on this clonotype: An end of the junction does not agree with germline; a read error may underlie this. V usage is TRBV10-3 and J usage is TRBJ2-5, with TRBD2 matching over 7 bases. CDR1 and CDR2 from the germline V gene are ENHRY and SYGVKD. This CDR3 comprises 17 residues. The chain's CDR3 is CATSESLVAGVEETQYF. The DNA of the CDR3 is TGTGCCACCAGTGAGTCCCTAGTGGCGGGAGTAGAGGAGACCCAGTACTTC.

Here the CDR3 reads CASSLNPGQAQETQYF. The CDR3 coding sequence is TGCGCCAGCAGCTTGAACCCCGGACAGGCACAAGAGACCCAGTACTTC. V is TRBV5-1 and J is TRBJ2-5; 7 bases fit TRBD1. The V gene's germline CDR1 is SGHRS and CDR2 YFSETQ. V gave up 1 base and J gave up 2 bases; unmatched junction bases: 8. This CDR3 contains 16 residues.

This chain connects TRBV20-1 to TRBJ2-1, with D uncertain. CDR1 is DFQATT and CDR2 is SNEGSKA in the germline V gene (reference sequence). This CDR3 has 13 amino acids. The V gene lost 0 bases and the J gene lost 8 bases, with 11 bases spanning the gap. CDR3 region: CSARDQGPDEQFF. CDR3 bases: TGCAGTGCTAGAGATCAAGGCCCCGATGAGCAGTTCTTC.